These 13 T cell receptor beta chains originate from one sample sequenced in a study of blood T cells in healthy people across ages. Then a second PCR, running about 7 to 11 cycles, was carried out with a sample-barcoded 5' primer and a J-beta primer mix. TCRdb reprocessed the 5' RACE reads via MiXCR and lists one record per CDR3 protein. The table has more than 1.4 million distinct CDR3 sequences, around 39% seen once. Material for sequencing was blood. The receptor set was obtained from a woman between 18 and 29 years old in good health.

This clonotype was seen only a few times. The genes are TRBV9 and TRBJ2-1; TRBD2 matches 10 bases. This CDR3 has 16 amino acids. The junction had 8 bases not matched to a gene; V was cut back by 4 bases and J by 4 bases. Germline CDR1 and CDR2: SGDLS and YYNGEE. This CDR3 reads CASSTQAGGNYNEQFF. In nucleotides, the CDR3 is TGTGCCAGCAGCACTCAAGCGGGGGGGAATTACAATGAGCAGTTCTTC. The complete variable domain, with remaining parts taken from reference TRBV9 and TRBJ2-1, reads DSGVTQTPKHLITATGQRVTLRCSPRSGDLSVYWYQQSLDQGLQFLIQYYNGEERAKGNILERFSAQQFPDLHSELNLSSLELGDSALYFCASSTQAGGNYNEQFFGPGTRLTVL.

This clonotype was recorded a few times. The chain couples TRBV20-1 to TRBJ2-3; D may be TRBD2 (5 bases). Between the trimmed V and J ends, which lost 5 bases and 1 base, there was a span of 13 bases. The CDR3 is made up of 14 amino acids. Germline CDR1 reads DFQATT; CDR2 reads SNEGSKA (reference sequence). CDR3 in amino acids: CSAPPGRGTDTQYF. CDR3 nucleotide sequence: TGCAGTGCTCCCCCCGGGCGGGGCACAGATACGCAGTATTTT.

V is TRBV15 and J is TRBJ2-1, with TRBD2 matching 15 bases. CDR1 is LNHNV and CDR2 is YYDKDF in the germline V gene (reference sequence). This CDR3 comprises 19 residues. Trimming took 0 bases from V and 8 from J; bases not matched to a gene: 11. The CDR3 is CATSRDSRTSGRAVDEQFF. Written as DNA, the CDR3 is TGTGCCACCAGCAGAGATAGTAGGACTAGCGGGAGGGCGGTGGATGAGCAGTTCTTC.

This chain connects TRBV28 to TRBJ1-2, with 8 bases aligning to TRBD1. V trimming: 3 bases; J trimming: 8 bases; junction bases outside the gene matches: 8. CDR3 size: 14 residues. Germline lookup yields CDR1 MDHEN and CDR2 SYDVKM. The CDR3 reads CASSFSLGQGGYTF. For the CDR3, the DNA is TGTGCCAGCAGTTTTTCTCTCGGACAGGGCGGCTACACCTTC.

The chain employs TRBV6-6 and TRBJ2-1; D assignment may be TRBD1 or TRBD2 (6 bases each). This CDR3 spans 13 amino acids. Trimming cost V 7 bases and J 3 bases, with 10 bases left between them. The germline gives CDR1 MNHNY, CDR2 SVGAGI (reference sequence). The CDR3 loop reads CASTGAGYNEQFF. The CDR3 nucleotides read TGTGCCAGCACGGGGGCCGGCTACAATGAGCAGTTCTTC.

V gene TRBV27 combines with J gene TRBJ2-3; 12 positions match TRBD2. V dropped 4 bases and J dropped 2; count of bases not matched to a gene: 4. Germline CDR1 is MNHEY and CDR2 is SMNVEV (reference sequence). The CDR3 spans 16 residues. The CDR3: CASSSLAGGYTDTQYF. As DNA, the CDR3 is TGTGCCAGCAGTTCTCTAGCGGGAGGGTACACAGATACGCAGTATTTT.

This clonotype came up once. This chain uses TRBV10-3 with TRBJ2-3; TRBD1 might be the D (5 bases). Trimming took off 7 bases at V and 4 bases at J, with 15 bases between the two ends. The CDR3 is made up of 14 amino acids. CDR1 and CDR2 from the germline V gene are ENHRY and SYGVKD. The CDR3 nucleotides are TGTGCCATCACTGGGGCGGCAGGGTCAGATACGCAGTATTTT. As protein: CAITGAAGSDTQYF.

The genes are TRBV19 and TRBJ2-6; unclear D gene. Trimming removed 3 bases from V and 0 bases from J, with 6 bases in between. The CDR3 spans 15 residues. Germline-derived CDR1 and CDR2 are LNHDA and SQIVND (reference sequence). CDR3 amino acids: CASSIWGSGANVLTF. The CDR3 DNA reads as TGTGCCAGTAGTATCTGGGGCTCTGGGGCCAACGTCCTGACTTTC.

Worth noting for this clonotype: A read error may account for a junction end that differs from germline. The rearrangement links TRBV11-1 to TRBJ2-5; TRBD2 matches at 11 bases. The CDR3 loop spans 16 amino acids. Germline loops: CDR1 SGHAT, CDR2 FQDESV (reference sequence). In nucleotides, the CDR3 is TGTGCCGGCAGCTTAGTGGGGACTAGCGGTAAAATGACGCAGTACTTC. The encoded protein is CAGSLVGTSGKMTQYF.

The V gene is TRBV27, the J gene TRBJ2-1; TRBD2 might be the D (5 bases). V was pared by 6 bases and J by 7 bases, with 16 bases between. There are 14 residues in the CDR3. CDR1 is MNHEY, CDR2 SMNVEV, per germline (reference sequence). CDR3 sequence reads: CASRPRGLFNEQFF. As DNA, the CDR3 is TGTGCCAGCAGGCCCCGAGGGCTTTTTAATGAGCAGTTCTTC.

This clonotype was counted between two and nine times. The J gene is TRBJ2-4, the V gene TRBV12-3 or TRBV12-4; 11 bases line up with TRBD2. The end of the DNA aligns better with TRBJ2-7, so the J call may be wrong. The CDR3 is 14 amino acids. CDR3 nucleotides: TGTGCCAGCACCCAGACTAGCGGGACGGTCGAGCAGTACTTC. Amino acid sequence: CASTQTSGTVEQYF.

Details on this clonotype: Being one base from a much bigger clone, this may be a read error. The chain combines TRBV5-1 with TRBJ2-7; 12 bases fit TRBD2. V lost 3 bases and J lost 7; bases outside the gene matches: 8. Germline V gives CDR1 SGHRS, CDR2 YFSETQ. This CDR3 region has 15 residues. DNA for the CDR3: TGCGCCAGCAGCTCCCTAGCGGGGGGGTATAATGAGCAGTACTTC. Translated, it gives CASSSLAGGYNEQYF. The entire variable domain, with the rest obtained from reference TRBV5-1 and TRBJ2-7, is as follows: KAGVTQTPRYLIKTRGQQVTLSCSPISGHRSVSWYQQTPGQGLQFLFEYFSETQRNKGNFPGRFSGRQFSNSRSEMNVSTLELGDSALYLCASSSLAGGYNEQYFGPGTRLTVT.

The rearrangement uses TRBV7-2 and TRBJ2-1; TRBD2 matches 9 bases. Germline-derived CDR1 and CDR2 are SGHTA and FQGNSA. The CDR3 is made up of 15 amino acids. Trimming removed 1 base from V and 5 bases from J; junction bases left unmatched: 3. The CDR3 sequence is CASSLVAGENNEQFF. As DNA, the CDR3 is TGTGCCAGCAGCTTAGTAGCGGGAGAGAACAATGAGCAGTTCTTC.